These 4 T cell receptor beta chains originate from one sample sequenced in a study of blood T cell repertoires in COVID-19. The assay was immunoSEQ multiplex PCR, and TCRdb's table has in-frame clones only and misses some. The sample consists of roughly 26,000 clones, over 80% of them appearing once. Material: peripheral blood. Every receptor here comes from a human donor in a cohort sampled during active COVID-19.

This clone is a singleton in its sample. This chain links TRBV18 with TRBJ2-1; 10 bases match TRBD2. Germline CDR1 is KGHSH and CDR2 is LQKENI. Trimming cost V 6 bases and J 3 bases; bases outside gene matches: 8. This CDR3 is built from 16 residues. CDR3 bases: TGTGCCAGCTCTCCTCCGGGACTAGCGAACTACAATGAGCAGTTCTTC. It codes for CASSPPGLANYNEQFF.

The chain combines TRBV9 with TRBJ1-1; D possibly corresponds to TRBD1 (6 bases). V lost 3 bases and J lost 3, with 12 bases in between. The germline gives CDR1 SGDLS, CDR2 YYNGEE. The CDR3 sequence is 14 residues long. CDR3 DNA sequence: TGTGCCAGCAGCGACAGGGACCGGTACACTGAAGCTTTCTTT. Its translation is CASSDRDRYTEAFF.

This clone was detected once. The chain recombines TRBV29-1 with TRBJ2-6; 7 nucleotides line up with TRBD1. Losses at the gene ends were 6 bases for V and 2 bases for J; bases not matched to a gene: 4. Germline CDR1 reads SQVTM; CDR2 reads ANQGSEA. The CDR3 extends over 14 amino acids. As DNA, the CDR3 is TGCAGCGTCGCCGACAGGGCTGGGGCCAACGTCCTGACTTTC. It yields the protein CSVADRAGANVLTF.

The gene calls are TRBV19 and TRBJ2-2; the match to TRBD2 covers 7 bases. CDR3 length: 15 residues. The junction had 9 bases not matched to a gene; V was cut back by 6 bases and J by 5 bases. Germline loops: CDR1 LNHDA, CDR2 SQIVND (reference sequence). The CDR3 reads CASSPRGGRTGELFF. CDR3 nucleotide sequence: TGTGCCAGTAGCCCAAGGGGAGGGAGGACCGGGGAGCTGTTTTTT.